This TCR beta chain was found in a study of sequential checkpoint blockade in melanoma (dated by TCRdb to the late 2010s). With respect to the entire study: Using 1:1 randomization, the trial assigned patients either to first-line nivolumab followed by ipilimumab (arm A) or to ipilimumab followed by nivolumab (arm B). Both trial sequences were followed by maintenance nivolumab.

TCRbeta CDR3 regions were immunosequenced from genomic DNA with the immunoSEQ Assay. Genomic DNA was amplified by bias-controlled multiplex PCR before high-throughput sequencing. Turning to the authors' computational methods: To quantify the absolute abundance of each unique TCRbeta CDR3 region, the sequences were collapsed and filtered. Clonality, defined as 1 minus Pielou's evenness, was calculated using productive rearrangements only. Clones with significantly greater frequencies in on-treatment versus baseline samples were identified using a previously published method. TCRdb provides this immuneACCESS table in a form limited to in-frame rearrangements. Some clones are lacking; in checked studies, under half of them reflect an unresolved V gene, and why the rest are absent is not known. For V, J and clone size, that table is used; D and trimming come from the DNA. The sample records several thousand clones, 58% of which are singletons. The ten largest clones take up 17% of the sample.

This specimen's treatment or condition label, per the study, means: randomized to nivolumab then ipilimumab (arm A) or the reverse (arm B). None of the patients in the trial had previously been given DNA-damaging chemotherapy. Live CD3+CD8+ cells negative for CD19 and CD56 were sorted from thawed PBMCs on a FACS Aria II flow cytometer. Samples came from patients with melanoma in CheckMate 064, a randomized, open-label phase II trial of sequential checkpoint blockade. Peripheral blood mononuclear cells were collected by leukapheresis, purified with Ficoll-Paque, and frozen in human serum with approximately 10% DMSO. Immediately after sorting, the purity of sorted blood CD3+CD8+ cells was verified to be >95%, after which DNA was extracted. The CDR3 goes from the cysteine to the phenylalanine over 17 residues. The DNA shown is the 51-base CDR3, in frame from base 1. Cut back by 0 bases and 0 bases, the V and J ends lie 14 bases apart. Sequences SGHAT (CDR1) and FQNNGV (CDR2) are obtained from the germline V gene.

About this clone: What antigen it recognizes has not been identified. No base-level quality is on record; no much larger clone is a single base apart.

On the study overall, not on this receptor specifically: Larger, independent patient cohorts are needed to validate the response-prediction model that combines TCR metrics and mutation burden.

The source was CD8+ T cells sorted from blood (inferred from file names), collected from a patient given nivolumab and ipilimumab in sequence. The V gene is TRBV11-2 and the J gene is TRBJ1-1, with the D gene call left open. The clonotype comes from a human donor with melanoma. The sequence in DNA is TGTGCCAGCAGCTTAGATGTGGGTGGAGGGATGAACACTGAAGCTTTCTTT. It translates to CASSLDVGGGMNTEAFF.